This is a list of T cell receptor beta chains from one sample in a study of blood T cell repertoires in COVID-19. The protocol was immunoSEQ multiplex PCR, while the TCRdb copy is restricted to in-frame clones and leaves out a portion. The sample shows nearly 250,000 clones, 75% to 85% of them seen only once. The sequenced material came from PBMCs or T cells enriched from blood (not recorded which). The receptors originated from a woman between 45 and 65 years old with acute COVID-19. Each CDR3 is given with its conserved first and last residue. Each record gives: V gene, CDR3 length, J gene, clone size, D gene, CDR3 protein, CDR3 DNA. A D gene is named only where the DNA matches it firmly. Not all rows give a size; the values are once, few, many and, for expanded clones, a class.

v_call: TRBV4-1
cdr3_length: 19
j_call: TRBJ1-6
clone_size: NA
d_call: TRBD1
cdr3_aa: CASSQFGTGGSSYNSPLHF
cdr3_nt: TGCGCCAGCAGCCAATTTGGGACAGGGGGGAGCTCCTATAATTCACCCCTCCACTTT

v_call: TRBV13
cdr3_length: 15
j_call: TRBJ2-1
clone_size: NA
d_call: NA
cdr3_aa: CASSSHWGVEFEPFF
cdr3_nt: TGTGCCAGCAGCTCCCATTGGGGAGTAGAGTTTGAGCCGTTCTTC

v_call: TRBV9
cdr3_length: 16
j_call: TRBJ2-2
clone_size: once
d_call: TRBD2
cdr3_aa: CASSARLAGGTGELFF
cdr3_nt: TGTGCCAGCAGCGCACGACTAGCGGGAGGCACCGGGGAGCTGTTTTTT

v_call: TRBV18
cdr3_length: 17
j_call: TRBJ2-1
clone_size: NA
d_call: TRBD2
cdr3_aa: CASSPPLPAGGPSEQFF
cdr3_nt: TGTGCCAGCTCACCACCTCTCCCAGCGGGGGGGCCCAGTGAGCAGTTCTTC

v_call: TRBV24-1
cdr3_length: 12
j_call: TRBJ2-2
clone_size: few
d_call: NA
cdr3_aa: CATSRTAGELFF
cdr3_nt: TGTGCCACCAGTCGTACGGCCGGGGAGCTGTTTTTT

v_call: TRBV30
cdr3_length: 12
j_call: TRBJ1-4
clone_size: NA
d_call: NA
cdr3_aa: CAWSAGGAELFF
cdr3_nt: TGTGCCTGGAGTGCGGGGGGCGCGGAACTGTTTTTT

v_call: TRBV15
cdr3_length: 16
j_call: TRBJ1-1
clone_size: NA
d_call: TRBD1
cdr3_aa: CATSRDSGTGGTEAFF
cdr3_nt: TGTGCCACCAGCAGAGATTCCGGGACAGGGGGCACTGAAGCTTTCTTT

v_call: TRBV15
cdr3_length: 14
j_call: TRBJ1-5
clone_size: once
d_call: TRBD1
cdr3_aa: CATSTQGNNQPQHF
cdr3_nt: TGTGCCACCAGCACACAGGGGAACAATCAGCCCCAGCATTTT

v_call: TRBV30
cdr3_length: 15
j_call: TRBJ2-7
clone_size: once
d_call: NA
cdr3_aa: CAWSVYSQRSYEQYF
cdr3_nt: TGTGCCTGGAGTGTATACTCTCAGCGCTCCTACGAGCAGTACTTC

v_call: TRBV11-2
cdr3_length: 17
j_call: TRBJ1-6
clone_size: NA
d_call: NA
cdr3_aa: CASSRDSTGWDNSPLHF
cdr3_nt: TGTGCCAGCAGCAGAGACTCGACCGGCTGGGATAATTCACCCCTCCACTTT

v_call: TRBV27
cdr3_length: 13
j_call: TRBJ1-2
clone_size: NA
d_call: TRBD1
cdr3_aa: CASSLGQGDGYTF
cdr3_nt: TGTGCCAGCAGTTTAGGACAGGGCGATGGCTACACCTTC

v_call: TRBV3-1/TRBV3-2
cdr3_length: 15
j_call: TRBJ1-1
clone_size: NA
d_call: TRBD1
cdr3_aa: CASSLRGTGGSEAFF
cdr3_nt: TGTGCCAGCAGCCTACGCGGGACAGGGGGATCTGAAGCTTTCTTT

v_call: TRBV7-9
cdr3_length: 18
j_call: TRBJ1-5
clone_size: once
d_call: TRBD1
cdr3_aa: CASSFQTGSAYSNQPQHF
cdr3_nt: TGTGCCAGCAGCTTTCAGACAGGGTCTGCCTATAGCAATCAGCCCCAGCATTTT

v_call: TRBV4-1
cdr3_length: 16
j_call: TRBJ2-6
clone_size: many
d_call: NA
cdr3_aa: CASSQVGDSGANVLTF
cdr3_nt: TGCGCCAGCAGCCAAGTGGGAGACTCTGGGGCCAACGTCCTGACTTTC

v_call: TRBV6-2/TRBV6-3
cdr3_length: 15
j_call: TRBJ2-5
clone_size: NA
d_call: NA
cdr3_aa: CASSYPKGVEETQYF
cdr3_nt: TGTGCCAGCAGTTACCCGAAGGGGGTCGAAGAGACCCAGTACTTC

v_call: TRBV6-2/TRBV6-3
cdr3_length: 14
j_call: TRBJ2-7
clone_size: few
d_call: TRBD1
cdr3_aa: CASSLRTGSYEQYF
cdr3_nt: TGTGCCAGCAGTCTACGGACAGGCTCCTACGAGCAGTACTTC

v_call: TRBV7-2
cdr3_length: 17
j_call: TRBJ1-5
clone_size: once
d_call: NA
cdr3_aa: CASSLVWTVNSNQPQHF
cdr3_nt: TGTGCCAGCAGCTTAGTCTGGACAGTTAATAGCAATCAGCCCCAGCATTTT

v_call: TRBV29-1
cdr3_length: 12
j_call: TRBJ2-7
clone_size: many
d_call: TRBD2
cdr3_aa: CSVRSGGGEQYF
cdr3_nt: TGCAGCGTCCGCTCGGGGGGTGGCGAGCAGTACTTC

v_call: TRBV19
cdr3_length: 13
j_call: TRBJ1-1
clone_size: NA
d_call: NA
cdr3_aa: CASSTGIRTEAFF
cdr3_nt: TGTGCCAGTAGTACCGGGATTCGCACTGAAGCTTTCTTT

v_call: TRBV7-8
cdr3_length: 15
j_call: TRBJ1-1
clone_size: NA
d_call: NA
cdr3_aa: CASSPDRILNTEAFF
cdr3_nt: TGTGCCAGCAGCCCGGACAGAATTTTGAACACTGAAGCTTTCTTT

v_call: TRBV14
cdr3_length: 13
j_call: TRBJ1-1
clone_size: NA
d_call: NA
cdr3_aa: CASRFGGNTEAFF
cdr3_nt: TGTGCCAGCAGATTCGGGGGGAACACTGAAGCTTTCTTT

v_call: TRBV27
cdr3_length: 14
j_call: TRBJ2-7
clone_size: NA
d_call: NA
cdr3_aa: CASSLGRGAFEQYF
cdr3_nt: TGTGCCAGCAGTTTAGGAAGGGGCGCCTTCGAGCAGTACTTC

v_call: TRBV7-2
cdr3_length: 17
j_call: TRBJ2-1
clone_size: NA
d_call: TRBD2
cdr3_aa: CASSLARLAGGRNEQFF
cdr3_nt: TGTGCCAGCAGCTTAGCTCGACTAGCGGGGGGGCGAAATGAGCAGTTCTTC

v_call: TRBV30
cdr3_length: 13
j_call: TRBJ2-7
clone_size: few
d_call: NA
cdr3_aa: CAWRRQTSYEQYF
cdr3_nt: TGTGCCTGGAGGAGGCAGACCTCCTACGAGCAGTACTTC

v_call: TRBV5-4
cdr3_length: 13
j_call: TRBJ2-5
clone_size: NA
d_call: TRBD1
cdr3_aa: CASSPGQQETQYF
cdr3_nt: TGTGCCAGCAGCCCGGGACAGCAAGAGACCCAGTACTTC

v_call: TRBV4-3
cdr3_length: 18
j_call: TRBJ2-2
clone_size: NA
d_call: TRBD1
cdr3_aa: CASSQDPPGQGISGELFF
cdr3_nt: TGCGCCAGCAGCCAAGATCCCCCGGGACAGGGAATAAGCGGGGAGCTGTTTTTT

v_call: TRBV5-1
cdr3_length: 17
j_call: TRBJ2-1
clone_size: NA
d_call: TRBD2
cdr3_aa: CASSLRIGLAVNNEQFF
cdr3_nt: TGCGCCAGCAGCTTGAGGATAGGTCTAGCGGTTAACAATGAGCAGTTCTTC

v_call: TRBV5-1
cdr3_length: 15
j_call: TRBJ1-1
clone_size: NA
d_call: NA
cdr3_aa: CASSLQGDLYTEAFF
cdr3_nt: TGCGCCAGCAGCTTACAAGGAGACCTGTACACTGAAGCTTTCTTT

v_call: TRBV5-8
cdr3_length: 12
j_call: TRBJ1-2
clone_size: NA
d_call: NA
cdr3_aa: CASSLDHGGYTF
cdr3_nt: TGTGCCAGCAGCCTAGACCACGGGGGCTACACCTTC

v_call: TRBV3-1/TRBV3-2
cdr3_length: 15
j_call: TRBJ1-2
clone_size: NA
d_call: TRBD1
cdr3_aa: CASSQTLGTGDGYTF
cdr3_nt: TGTGCCAGCAGCCAAACCCTCGGGACAGGGGATGGCTACACCTTC

v_call: TRBV4-3
cdr3_length: 14
j_call: TRBJ1-2
clone_size: NA
d_call: NA
cdr3_aa: CASSQETRDYGYTF
cdr3_nt: TGCGCCAGCAGCCAAGAAACGAGGGACTATGGCTACACCTTC

v_call: TRBV6-2/TRBV6-3
cdr3_length: 16
j_call: TRBJ2-2
clone_size: NA
d_call: TRBD1
cdr3_aa: CASTPSGQQRTGELFF
cdr3_nt: TGTGCCAGCACCCCCTCGGGACAGCAACGCACCGGGGAGCTGTTTTTT

v_call: TRBV7-9
cdr3_length: 14
j_call: TRBJ1-5
clone_size: NA
d_call: TRBD1
cdr3_aa: CASSGRDRNQPQHF
cdr3_nt: TGTGCCAGCAGCGGACGGGACAGAAATCAGCCCCAGCATTTT

v_call: TRBV10-2
cdr3_length: 13
j_call: TRBJ2-7
clone_size: NA
d_call: NA
cdr3_aa: CASTSGPGYEQYF
cdr3_nt: TGCGCCAGCACTTCGGGCCCAGGGTACGAGCAGTACTTC

v_call: TRBV30
cdr3_length: 13
j_call: TRBJ2-2
clone_size: NA
d_call: NA
cdr3_aa: CAWSAGVTGELFF
cdr3_nt: TGTGCCTGGAGCGCCGGGGTCACCGGGGAGCTGTTTTTT

v_call: TRBV6-5
cdr3_length: 13
j_call: TRBJ2-7
clone_size: NA
d_call: TRBD1
cdr3_aa: CASTGTAPYEQYF
cdr3_nt: TGTGCCAGCACGGGGACAGCGCCCTACGAGCAGTACTTC

v_call: TRBV3-1/TRBV3-2
cdr3_length: 15
j_call: TRBJ1-1
clone_size: NA
d_call: NA
cdr3_aa: CASSQEGGVNTEAFF
cdr3_nt: TGTGCCAGCAGCCAAGAAGGGGGGGTAAACACTGAAGCTTTCTTT

v_call: TRBV7-9
cdr3_length: 14
j_call: TRBJ1-6
clone_size: NA
d_call: NA
cdr3_aa: CASSLDLQGSPLHF
cdr3_nt: TGTGCCAGCAGCTTAGATCTACAGGGTTCACCCCTCCACTTT

v_call: TRBV27
cdr3_length: 14
j_call: TRBJ1-5
clone_size: NA
d_call: NA
cdr3_aa: CASIRLGGHQPQHF
cdr3_nt: TGTGCCAGCATACGACTGGGGGGTCATCAGCCCCAGCATTTT

v_call: TRBV10-2
cdr3_length: 14
j_call: TRBJ2-7
clone_size: few
d_call: TRBD1
cdr3_aa: CASSIQGASGEQYF
cdr3_nt: TGCGCCAGCAGTATCCAGGGGGCTTCTGGCGAGCAGTACTTC

v_call: TRBV7-2
cdr3_length: 15
j_call: TRBJ1-5
clone_size: few
d_call: TRBD1
cdr3_aa: CASSLRTGQNQPQHF
cdr3_nt: TGTGCCAGCAGCTTAAGGACAGGGCAAAATCAGCCCCAGCATTTT

v_call: TRBV7-2
cdr3_length: 12
j_call: TRBJ2-3
clone_size: NA
d_call: NA
cdr3_aa: CASTRGRDTQYF
cdr3_nt: TGTGCCAGCACCCGGGGGAGGGATACGCAGTATTTT

v_call: TRBV30
cdr3_length: 12
j_call: TRBJ1-4
clone_size: NA
d_call: TRBD1
cdr3_aa: CAGTGSNEKLFF
cdr3_nt: TGTGCCGGGACAGGATCTAATGAAAAACTGTTTTTT

v_call: TRBV14
cdr3_length: 19
j_call: TRBJ2-3
clone_size: few
d_call: TRBD2
cdr3_aa: CASSQALAGGRASTDTQYF
cdr3_nt: TGTGCCAGCAGCCAAGCACTAGCGGGGGGCCGAGCCAGCACAGATACGCAGTATTTT

v_call: TRBV5-4
cdr3_length: 16
j_call: TRBJ2-7
clone_size: NA
d_call: NA
cdr3_aa: CASSLEESTFAHEQYF
cdr3_nt: TGTGCCAGCAGCTTGGAAGAATCCACTTTCGCCCACGAGCAGTACTTC

v_call: TRBV6-5
cdr3_length: 14
j_call: TRBJ2-7
clone_size: NA
d_call: TRBD2
cdr3_aa: CASSFGLVPYEQYF
cdr3_nt: TGTGCCAGCAGTTTCGGACTAGTTCCCTACGAGCAGTACTTC

v_call: TRBV7-2
cdr3_length: 16
j_call: TRBJ1-4
clone_size: NA
d_call: TRBD1
cdr3_aa: CASSLERTGSNEKLFF
cdr3_nt: TGTGCCAGCAGCTTAGAGCGGACAGGGTCTAATGAAAAACTGTTTTTT

v_call: TRBV30
cdr3_length: 12
j_call: TRBJ1-2
clone_size: NA
d_call: NA
cdr3_aa: CAWSSISYGYTF
cdr3_nt: TGTGCCTGGAGTTCTATATCCTATGGCTACACCTTC

v_call: TRBV18
cdr3_length: 14
j_call: TRBJ2-7
clone_size: NA
d_call: NA
cdr3_aa: CASSGTPVGSEQYF
cdr3_nt: TGTGCCAGCTCCGGGACACCAGTCGGTAGCGAGCAGTACTTC